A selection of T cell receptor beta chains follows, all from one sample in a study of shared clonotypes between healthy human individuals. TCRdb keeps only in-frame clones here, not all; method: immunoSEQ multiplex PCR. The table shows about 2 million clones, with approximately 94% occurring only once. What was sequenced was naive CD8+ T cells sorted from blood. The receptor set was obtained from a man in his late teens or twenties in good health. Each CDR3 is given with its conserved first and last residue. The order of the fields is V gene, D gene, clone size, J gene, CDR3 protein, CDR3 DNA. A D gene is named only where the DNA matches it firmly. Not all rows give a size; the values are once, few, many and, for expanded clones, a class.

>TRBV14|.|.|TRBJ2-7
CASSRGATYEQYF
TGTGCCAGCAGCCGGGGGGCCACCTACGAGCAGTACTTC
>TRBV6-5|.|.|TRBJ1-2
CASTPDPSYGYTF
TGTGCCAGCACCCCGGACCCCTCCTATGGCTACACCTTC
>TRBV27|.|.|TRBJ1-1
CASSPLPIGSEAFF
TGTGCCAGCAGTCCCCTGCCCATCGGCTCTGAAGCTTTCTTT
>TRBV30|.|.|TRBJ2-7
CAWSSSGDYEQYF
TGTGCCTGGAGTTCATCAGGGGACTACGAGCAGTACTTC
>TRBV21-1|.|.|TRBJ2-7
CASSNLTSPDLYEQYF
TGTGCCAGCAGCAATTTAACCAGTCCGGACCTTTACGAGCAGTACTTC
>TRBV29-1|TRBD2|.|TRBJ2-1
CSVEGPTSGGAYEQFF
TGCAGCGTTGAAGGCCCTACTAGCGGGGGGGCCTATGAGCAGTTCTTC
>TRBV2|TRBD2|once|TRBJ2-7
CASGGLAGGYYEQYF
TGTGCCAGCGGTGGACTAGCGGGGGGATATTACGAGCAGTACTTC
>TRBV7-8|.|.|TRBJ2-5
CASSLEAGAFLETQYF
TGTGCCAGCAGCTTAGAGGCAGGGGCCTTTTTGGAGACCCAGTACTTC
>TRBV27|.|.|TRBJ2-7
CASTPRSEQYF
TGTGCCAGCACCCCCCGCTCCGAGCAGTACTTC
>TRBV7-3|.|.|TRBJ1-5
CASSPHPGGWGNQPQHF
TGTGCCAGCAGCCCGCACCCTGGCGGCTGGGGAAATCAGCCCCAGCATTTT
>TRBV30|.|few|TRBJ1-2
CAWASWTSYGYTF
TGTGCCTGGGCATCCTGGACGAGCTATGGCTACACCTTC
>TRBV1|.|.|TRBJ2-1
CTSSQDDGNEQFF
TGCACCAGCAGCCAAGATGACGGCAATGAGCAGTTCTTC
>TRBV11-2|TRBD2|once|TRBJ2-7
CASSLASGGVYEQYF
TGTGCCAGCAGCCTAGCCAGCGGGGGGGTCTACGAGCAGTACTTC
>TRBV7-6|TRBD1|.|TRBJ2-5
CASSTGQGAGETQYF
TGTGCCAGCAGCACCGGACAGGGGGCGGGAGAGACCCAGTACTTC
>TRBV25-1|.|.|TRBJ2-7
CASSEGTYYEQYF
TGTGCCAGCAGTGAGGGGACATACTACGAGCAATACTTC
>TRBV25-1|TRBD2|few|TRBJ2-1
CASSSWETSGKDNEQFF
TGTGCCAGCAGTTCCTGGGAGACTAGCGGGAAAGATAATGAGCAGTTCTTC
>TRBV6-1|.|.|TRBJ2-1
CASSEGRGLNEQFF
TGTGCCAGCAGTGAAGGCCGGGGTTTGAATGAGCAGTTCTTC
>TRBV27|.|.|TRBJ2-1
CASSLSSDGEQFF
TGTGCCAGCAGTTTATCGTCGGACGGTGAGCAGTTCTTC
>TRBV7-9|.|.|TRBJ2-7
CASSPVGDYEQYF
TGTGCCAGCAGCCCCGTGGGGGACTACGAGCAGTACTTC
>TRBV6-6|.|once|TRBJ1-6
CASSSDQGGNSPLHF
TGTGCCAGCAGCTCCGACCAGGGAGGGAATTCACCCCTCCACTTT
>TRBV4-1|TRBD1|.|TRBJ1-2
CASSQEGTGEGYTF
TGCGCCAGCAGCCAAGAAGGGACAGGGGAAGGCTACACCTTC
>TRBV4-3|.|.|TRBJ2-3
CASSQELGAAQYF
TGCGCCAGCAGCCAAGAACTAGGGGCCGCGCAGTATTTT
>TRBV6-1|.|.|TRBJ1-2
CASSDPNSGYTF
TGTGCCAGCAGTGATCCGAACTCGGGCTACACCTTC
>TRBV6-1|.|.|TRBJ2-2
CASSEGVLTGELFF
TGTGCCAGCAGTGAAGGAGTCCTCACCGGGGAGCTGTTTTTT
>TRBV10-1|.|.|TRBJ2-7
CASSETSRSYEQYF
TGCGCCAGCAGCGAGACCAGCCGCTCCTACGAGCAGTACTTC
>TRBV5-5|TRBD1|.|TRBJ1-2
CASSLDRDRGRYYGYTF
TGTGCCAGCAGCTTGGACCGGGACAGGGGGCGTTACTATGGCTACACCTTC
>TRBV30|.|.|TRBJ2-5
CAWSVWSAETQYF
TGTGCCTGGAGTGTCTGGAGTGCAGAGACCCAGTACTTC
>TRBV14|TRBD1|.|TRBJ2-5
CASSPRGRETQYF
TGTGCCAGCAGTCCCAGGGGGAGAGAGACCCAGTACTTC
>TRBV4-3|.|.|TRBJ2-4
CASSQDWQGGNIQYF
TGCGCCAGCAGCCAAGATTGGCAGGGGGGGAACATTCAGTACTTC
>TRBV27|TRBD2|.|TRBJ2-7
CASSPAGGRAWYEQYF
TGTGCCAGCAGTCCGGCGGGCGGGAGGGCCTGGTACGAGCAGTACTTC
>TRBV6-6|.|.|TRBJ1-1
CASSYSDPLIAFF
TGTGCCAGCAGTTACTCTGACCCATTAATAGCTTTCTTT
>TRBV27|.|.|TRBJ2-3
CASSWRSTDTQYF
TGTGCCAGCAGTTGGAGGAGCACAGATACGCAGTATTTT
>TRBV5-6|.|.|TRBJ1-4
CASSLDLNEKLFF
TGTGCCAGCAGCCTGGACCTGAATGAAAAACTGTTTTTT
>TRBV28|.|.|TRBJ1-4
CASSLGLDEKLFF
TGTGCCAGCAGTTTAGGACTCGATGAAAAACTGTTTTTT
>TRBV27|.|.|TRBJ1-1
CASSFQGGDTEAFF
TGTGCCAGCAGTTTCCAGGGTGGGGACACTGAAGCTTTCTTT
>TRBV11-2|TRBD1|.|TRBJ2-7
CASSLAGTGIEYEQYF
TGTGCCAGCAGCTTAGCGGGGACAGGGATCGAATACGAGCAGTACTTC
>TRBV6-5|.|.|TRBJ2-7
CASSPPNSYEQYF
TGTGCCAGCAGTCCTCCAAACTCCTACGAGCAGTACTTC
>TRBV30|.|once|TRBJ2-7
CAWGRGQSSYEQYF
TGTGCCTGGGGAAGGGGACAAAGCTCCTACGAGCAGTACTTC
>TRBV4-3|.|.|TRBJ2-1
CASSLGWGSEYNEQFF
TGCGCCAGCAGCCTGGGGTGGGGTTCGGAATACAATGAGCAGTTCTTC
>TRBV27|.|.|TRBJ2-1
CASSPGTEQFF
TGTGCCAGCAGCCCTGGGACAGAGCAGTTCTTC
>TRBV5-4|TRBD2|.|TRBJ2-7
CASSPGLAGAYEQYF
TGTGCCAGCAGCCCTGGACTAGCGGGGGCCTACGAGCAGTACTTC
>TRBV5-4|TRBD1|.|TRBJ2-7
CASSEHRGLSYEQYF
TGTGCCAGCAGCGAACACAGGGGGCTCTCCTACGAGCAGTACTTC
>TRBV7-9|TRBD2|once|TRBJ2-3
CASRRLAGGPGDTQYF
TGTGCCAGCAGGAGACTAGCGGGAGGGCCAGGAGATACGCAGTATTTT
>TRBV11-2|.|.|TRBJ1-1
CASIAPGRTEAFF
TGTGCCAGCATCGCCCCTGGGCGCACTGAAGCTTTCTTT
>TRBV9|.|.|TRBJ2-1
CASSHPPGANNEQFF
TGTGCCAGCAGCCACCCCCCGGGGGCGAACAATGAGCAGTTCTTC
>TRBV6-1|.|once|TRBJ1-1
CASSEPRKLNTEAFF
TGTGCCAGCAGTGAACCCAGGAAACTGAACACTGAAGCTTTCTTT
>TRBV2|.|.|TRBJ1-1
CASSETIQTQNTEAFF
TGTGCCAGCAGTGAAACCATACAGACCCAGAACACTGAAGCTTTCTTT
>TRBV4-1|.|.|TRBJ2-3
CASSQLQGDTQYF
TGCGCCAGCAGCCAGCTACAGGGAGATACGCAGTATTTT
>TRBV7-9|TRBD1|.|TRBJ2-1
CASSHFQGQGIHEQFF
TGTGCCAGCAGCCATTTTCAAGGACAGGGGATCCATGAGCAGTTCTTC
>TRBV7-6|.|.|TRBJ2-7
CASSLATGSYEQYF
TGTGCCAGCAGCTTAGCCACAGGGAGTTACGAGCAGTACTTC
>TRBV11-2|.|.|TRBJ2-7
CASSLGGPGFGEQYF
TGTGCCAGCAGCTTAGGGGGCCCGGGTTTTGGCGAGCAGTACTTC
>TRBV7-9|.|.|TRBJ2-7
CASSLPGEQYF
TGTGCCAGCAGCTTGCCTGGGGAGCAGTACTTC
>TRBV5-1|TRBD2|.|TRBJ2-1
CASSLDTVPGLAGVRYNEQFF
TGCGCCAGCAGCTTGGACACTGTACCGGGACTAGCGGGGGTTCGGTACAATGAGCAGTTCTTC
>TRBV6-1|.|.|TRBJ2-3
CASSEYSSYTQYF
TGTGCCAGCAGTGAATACAGCTCCTATACGCAGTATTTT